This TCR beta chain derives from a study of T cell repertoires in aging, cancer and after chemotherapy. V lost 8 bases and J lost 8, with 18 bases in between. The CDR3 sequence is 13 residues long. From germline, CDR1 is MNHEY and CDR2 SMNVEV (reference sequence). Rearranged V-D-J TRB sequences were amplified with a mixed TRB-A/B primer pool. TCRdb re-derived calls from the multiplex PCR reads in MiXCR, one entry per CDR3 protein. The table shows 4,500 or so distinct CDR3 sequences, with 29% occurring only once. This clonotype is medium-sized (0.01 to 0.1%) within its sample. Antigen unknown. The study's findings and limits: The repertoire data cannot show anything about immunological memory following chemotherapy. Age-matched healthy donors had significantly more diverse, less clonal blood TCR repertoires than untreated cancer patients. Across the chemotherapy interval, each cancer cohort showed higher median generation probability, suggesting thymic rebound.

Peripheral blood genomic DNA, not sorted cells or RNA, was the template. The sequence was collected from a human donor in good health. Sequencing was done on a sample of blood. The chain uses TRBV27 and TRBJ1-2, with D unclear. CDR3: CASAPLTVEGYTF. As DNA, the CDR3 is TGTGCCAGCGCCCCACTGACGGTCGAGGGCTACACCTTC.